This is a list of T cell receptor beta chains from one sample in a study of Ad26.COV2.S vaccination and SARS-CoV-2 variants. Libraries were prepared by immunoSEQ multiplex PCR; TCRdb keeps only in-frame clonotypes and omits some of them. The sample includes around 340,000 clones, about 88% seen only once; the top ten take approximately 5.9%. Material: peripheral blood, obtained in a trial of Ad26.COV2.S vaccine versus placebo. Receptors originate from a person between 18 and 60 years old who received the Ad26.COV2.S COVID-19 vaccine or a placebo. Each CDR3 is given with its conserved first and last residue. Each record gives: D gene, J gene, clone size, V gene, CDR3 protein, CDR3 DNA. D genes are given only for firm matches. Some rows mark clone size as missing; the rest say once, few, many or name a class of expanded clone.

D gene: NA; J gene: TRBJ1-5; clone size: few; V gene: TRBV4-1; CDR3 protein: CASSQELGIRNQPQHF; CDR3 DNA: TGCGCCAGCAGCCAAGAACTAGGGATCCGCAATCAGCCCCAGCATTTT
D gene: NA; J gene: TRBJ2-7; clone size: NA; V gene: TRBV4-3; CDR3 protein: CASSQGLVRVNEQYF; CDR3 DNA: TGCGCCAGCAGCCAAGGATTGGTTCGCGTAAACGAGCAGTACTTC
D gene: NA; J gene: TRBJ1-4; clone size: NA; V gene: TRBV7-2; CDR3 protein: CASSLDGETNEKLFF; CDR3 DNA: TGTGCCAGCAGCTTAGACGGGGAAACTAATGAAAAACTGTTTTTT
D gene: TRBD2; J gene: TRBJ2-5; clone size: NA; V gene: TRBV11-3; CDR3 protein: CASSPRTSGTQETQYF; CDR3 DNA: TGTGCCAGCAGCCCACGGACTAGCGGGACTCAAGAGACCCAGTACTTC
D gene: TRBD2; J gene: TRBJ2-5; clone size: NA; V gene: TRBV20-1; CDR3 protein: CSASSRGLAGVGQETQYF; CDR3 DNA: TGCAGTGCTAGTTCTAGGGGACTAGCGGGAGTCGGTCAAGAGACCCAGTACTTC
D gene: NA; J gene: TRBJ1-2; clone size: NA; V gene: TRBV7-3; CDR3 protein: CASSLPFRDGYGYTF; CDR3 DNA: TGTGCCAGCAGCTTACCGTTTAGGGATGGATATGGCTACACCTTC
D gene: TRBD1; J gene: TRBJ2-7; clone size: NA; V gene: TRBV20-1; CDR3 protein: CSASESDRVNEQYF; CDR3 DNA: TGCAGTGCTAGTGAGTCGGACAGGGTCAACGAGCAGTACTTC
D gene: NA; J gene: TRBJ2-3; clone size: NA; V gene: TRBV5-1; CDR3 protein: CASSLAGTSTDTQYF; CDR3 DNA: TGCGCCAGCAGCTTAGCGGGCACTAGCACAGATACGCAGTATTTT
D gene: NA; J gene: TRBJ2-1; clone size: NA; V gene: TRBV7-7; CDR3 protein: CASSSSAGPMGNEQFF; CDR3 DNA: TGTGCCAGCAGCTCGTCGGCCGGGCCGATGGGTAATGAGCAGTTCTTC
D gene: NA; J gene: TRBJ2-1; clone size: NA; V gene: TRBV27; CDR3 protein: CASSLLAGWATNEQFF; CDR3 DNA: TGTGCCAGCAGTTTATTAGCAGGGTGGGCCACCAATGAGCAGTTCTTC
D gene: TRBD1; J gene: TRBJ1-4; clone size: NA; V gene: TRBV7-2; CDR3 protein: CASSLARQGASEKLFF; CDR3 DNA: TGTGCCAGCAGCTTAGCGCGACAGGGGGCGTCGGAAAAACTGTTTTTT
D gene: NA; J gene: TRBJ1-5; clone size: NA; V gene: TRBV2; CDR3 protein: CASSVEQGLRQPQHF; CDR3 DNA: TGTGCCAGCAGTGTAGAACAGGGATTAAGGCAGCCCCAGCATTTT
D gene: NA; J gene: TRBJ2-7; clone size: NA; V gene: TRBV5-1; CDR3 protein: CASSLETGQPTYEQYF; CDR3 DNA: TGCGCCAGCAGCTTGGAGACAGGTCAGCCTACCTACGAGCAGTACTTC
D gene: TRBD2; J gene: TRBJ2-1; clone size: NA; V gene: TRBV3-1/TRBV3-2; CDR3 protein: CASSPLVGGPNEQFF; CDR3 DNA: TGTGCCAGCAGCCCCCTCGTGGGAGGGCCAAATGAGCAGTTCTTC